This T cell receptor (beta chain) is drawn from a study of T-cell reconstitution after alpha-beta-depleted transplantation in children. Per the germline V gene, CDR1 is ENHRY and CDR2 is SYGVKD. Unmatched junction bases numbered 17, after V lost 2 bases and J lost 10 bases. CDR3 length: 16 residues. For TCRbeta, the library was prepared with unique molecular identifiers. TCRdb independently ran MiXCR on the PCR reads; one entry per CDR3 protein. The sample yields roughly 500,000 distinct CDR3 sequences, 18% seen once. The TCR sequence derives from a human donor who donated a stem cell graft to a child with acute lymphoblastic leukemia. The material was PBMCs from the stem cell graft donor, obtained from the stem cell graft. The J gene is TRBJ2-7, the V gene TRBV10-3, with TRBD2 matching 7 bases. CDR3 nucleotides: TGTGCCATCAGTGAGCCCTTAGGACTAGGATCGCGGGACCAGTACTTC. Amino acids: CAISEPLGLGSRDQYF.